This T cell receptor beta chain was identified during a study of shared clonotypes between healthy human individuals. Some clones are missing from TCRdb's copy, which holds only in-frame ones; the method was immunoSEQ multiplex PCR. Of more than 2 million clones detected, almost 96% appear once; the ten largest clones hold 0.1% to 0.15%. There are 13 residues in the CDR3. Germline CDR1 SGHTA, CDR2 FQGNSA. The V end lost 6 bases, the J end lost 7 bases, and 16 bases lay between the germline ends. Sequencing was done on a sample of naive CD4+ T cells sorted from blood. Subset of the sample: CD45RA+ positively selected. This receptor was obtained from a man between 18 and 29 years old in good health. The rearrangement links TRBV7-2 to TRBJ2-7; D is possibly TRBD1 or TRBD2 (5 bases each). The CDR3 region is CASRLGAIREQYF. CDR3 in DNA: TGTGCCAGCAGACTCGGGGCCATAAGGGAGCAGTACTTC. The full variable domain, in which reference TRBV7-2 and TRBJ2-7 provide the parts outside the CDR3, is GAGVSQSPSNKVTEKGKDVELRCDPISGHTALYWYRQSLGQGLEFLIYFQGNSAPDKSGLPSDRFSAERTGGSVSTLTIQRTQQEDSAVYLCASRLGAIREQYFGPGTRLTVT.